One T cell receptor beta chain is described in this entry. The antigen is not known. This sample stems from a study of T-cell memory formation after mild COVID-19. Study-wide context: Among the donors, TCR clusters were largely specific to each donor.

This CDR3 has 16 residues. Trimming stripped 7 bases from V and 0 bases from J, with 17 bases between. CDR1 and CDR2 from the germline V gene are SGHKS and YYEKEE (reference sequence). Regarding the study as a whole: SARS-CoV-2 specificity of second-wave clones peaking day 37 was unconfirmed. Those CD4+ clones that contracted were mainly in CM and EM (CD8+ ones in EMRA).

TCRdb redid the calling of the 5' RACE reads with MiXCR, one entry per CDR3 protein. The sample gives hundreds of thousands of distinct CDR3 sequences, about 16% of which show up once; under 2.5% is in the top ten. Sequenced: PBMCs or a T cell subset sorted from them (not recorded which). The source is an adult woman who had mild COVID-19 (a few samples of this study predate the infection). Cell type and time point are not known. The chain couples TRBV5-5 to TRBJ1-5; a possible D gene is TRBD1 (5 bases). As DNA, the CDR3 is TGTGCCAGCTCCCTCTATGAAGGGGCTAGCAATCAGCCCCAGCATTTT. It encodes CASSLYEGASNQPQHF.